The T cell receptor beta chain under discussion was sequenced for a study of cytomegalovirus exposure and HLA in healthy donors. The wider study: There were about 85 million unique TCRs (from HLA-typed donors) in an early data release.

The V end was cut by 4 bases, the J end by 7 bases, with 19 bases between. Germline V gene data show CDR1 as SQVTM and CDR2 as ANQGSEA. The CDR3 is 14 amino acids. Primers for the PCR totalled 60 Vbeta and 13 Jbeta. The assay was immunoSEQ multiplex PCR, and TCRdb's table has in-frame clones only and misses some. The table lists about 200,000 clones, roughly 83% of them singletons. Each donor was healthy, and each was a bone marrow donor. The specimen sequenced was PBMCs. The chain has TRBV29-1 and TRBJ1-2, with D maybe TRBD1 (5 bases). The receptor comes from a male donor in good health and CMV-seropositive. The CDR3 coding sequence is TGCAGCGTTGGCGGGGTTGGGGGTTTTATTGGCTACACCTTC. Translating gives CSVGGVGGFIGYTF.